This TCR beta chain was profiled in a study of cytomegalovirus exposure and HLA in healthy donors. Study summary: Of 300 to 450 genotyped donors, about 81% clustered with self-reported Caucasian donors.

Vbeta (60) and Jbeta (13) primers were used in the PCR. The method was immunoSEQ multiplex PCR; TCRdb's version includes in-frame clones alone and lacks a portion of them. The sample consists of around 100,000 clones, approximately 7.1% of them appearing once. Germline V gives CDR1 SEHNR, CDR2 FQNEAQ (reference sequence). V trimming: 2 bases; J trimming: 4 bases; junction bases outside the gene matches: 7. The length of the CDR3 is 16 residues. This sequence originates from a man aged 50 to 59 in good health and CMV-seronegative. Sequenced: PBMCs. V usage is TRBV7-9 and J usage is TRBJ2-7; 11 nucleotides match TRBD1. In DNA form, the CDR3 reads TGTGCCAGCAGCTTAAGTTCCGGGACAGGGGGTTACGAGCAGTACTTC. This codes for CASSLSSGTGGYEQYF. Together with reference TRBV7-9 and TRBJ2-7, the CDR3 gives the full variable domain: DTGVSQNPRHKITKRGQNVTFRCDPISEHNRLYWYRQTLGQGPEFLTYFQNEAQLEKSRLLSDRFSAERPKGSFSTLEIQRTEQGDSAMYLCASSLSSGTGGYEQYFGPGTRLTVT.